What follows are 32 T cell receptor beta chains derived from one specimen sequenced in a study of T cell responses to AZD1222 COVID-19 vaccine. Only in-frame clones appear in the TCRdb table, and some are missing; sequencing was by immunoSEQ multiplex PCR. Of roughly 160,000 clones in the sample, approximately 93% were seen once. Specimen: peripheral blood, collected on day 0 of AZD1222 vaccination. All receptors derive from an adult in good health.

V is TRBV12-3 or TRBV12-4 and J is TRBJ1-3, with a possible D match to TRBD1 (5 bases). Trimming cost V 8 bases and J 2 bases, with 10 bases left between them. The CDR3 loop spans 13 amino acids. CDR3 sequence: CASAVQAGNTIYF. The DNA for the CDR3 is TGTGCCAGCGCAGTACAGGCTGGAAACACCATATATTTT.

This sequence joins TRBV6-2 or TRBV6-3 and TRBJ1-5; TRBD1 matches at 9 bases. V trimming: 5 bases; J trimming: 4 bases; junction bases outside the gene matches: 12. Germline lookup yields CDR1 MNHEY and CDR2 SVGEGT. The CDR3 loop spans 17 amino acids. The CDR3 coding sequence is TGTGCCAGCAGTATAGGGACCGGGACAGGGTATAATCAGCCCCAGCATTTT. Translated: CASSIGTGTGYNQPQHF.

J is TRBJ1-6 and V is TRBV28; 10 positions match TRBD1. The trim removed 6 bases at V and 9 bases at J, leaving 8 bases unmatched. Germline CDR1 is MDHEN and CDR2 is SYDVKM. This CDR3 has 15 amino acids. For the CDR3, the DNA is TGTGCCAGCAGGGATCGGACAGGGGGGAGTTCACCCCTCCACTTT. Amino acids: CASRDRTGGSSPLHF. Full variable domain (rest looked up from reference TRBV28 and TRBJ1-6): DVKVTQSSRYLVKRTGEKVFLECVQDMDHENMFWYRQDPGLGLRLIYFSYDVKMKEKGDIPEGYSVSREKKERFSLILESASTNQTSMYLCASRDRTGGSSPLHFGNGTRLTVT.

By share of the sample, this clone is medium-sized. The V and J genes are TRBV27 and TRBJ2-7; the match to TRBD1 covers 9 bases. CDR3 length: 15 amino acids. The V gene's germline CDR1 is MNHEY and CDR2 SMNVEV (reference sequence). V was clipped by 6 bases and J by 4 bases; unmatched bases: 10. The CDR3 DNA is TGTGCCAGCAGATCGGGACAGGGCTTTGGGTACGAGCAGTACTTC. It encodes CASRSGQGFGYEQYF.

In regard to this clone: It is likely a read error, because the conserved phenylalanine at the end of the CDR3 is missing. Because the CDR3's place on the DNA is in doubt, the DNA is left out and the CDR3 is given as listed by TCRdb. The chain uses TRBV7-9 and TRBJ1-2. The CDR3 spans 9 amino acids, including both terminal residues. Germline V gene sequence: CDR1 SEHNR, CDR2 FQNEAQ (reference sequence). CDR3 region: CASSLIGLG.

The chain carries TRBV6-5 and TRBJ2-7; the D gene could be TRBD1 or TRBD2 (5 bases each). The germline V and J ends were trimmed by 11 bases and 2 bases, with 19 bases remaining between them. CDR1 and CDR2 from the germline V gene are MNHEY and SVGAGI. This CDR3 is 14 amino acids long. This chain's CDR3 is CASRRAQGTYEQYF. The CDR3 nucleotides read TGTGCCTCCCGGCGGGCGCAGGGCACCTACGAGCAGTACTTC.

This clone was observed a few times. The chain is built from TRBV15 and TRBJ1-1, with D uncertain. V lost 2 bases, J lost 1 base, and 8 bases lay in between. CDR1 is LNHNV, CDR2 YYDKDF, per germline (reference sequence). The CDR3 is made up of 14 amino acids. In DNA, the CDR3 is TGTGCCACCAGCAGACCCTCCCAGAACACTGAAGCTTTCTTT. Translating gives CATSRPSQNTEAFF.

J is TRBJ1-6 and V is TRBV7-2, with TRBD1 matching 11 bases. In germline, CDR1 is SGHTA, CDR2 FQGNSA. The V gene end was trimmed by 4 bases and the J gene end by 6 bases; junction bases not matched to a gene: 2. This CDR3 spans 15 amino acids. DNA for the CDR3: TGTGCCAGCAGCTCGGACAGGGGGCGTAATTCACCCCTCCACTTT. Translating gives CASSSDRGRNSPLHF.

This chain connects TRBV19 to TRBJ1-2, with TRBD1 as a possible D gene (6 bases). Trimming stripped 5 bases from V and 7 bases from J, with 26 bases between. The length of the CDR3 is 17 residues. Germline CDR1 LNHDA, CDR2 SQIVND (reference sequence). The chain's CDR3 is CASSAHGTPVRGGGYTF. CDR3 nucleotides: TGTGCCAGTAGTGCTCACGGGACACCGGTCCGCGGTGGTGGCTACACCTTC.

This clone was detected once. V usage is TRBV4-2 and J usage is TRBJ2-2; D is perhaps TRBD2 (5 bases). The CDR3 extends over 16 amino acids. Germline lookup yields CDR1 LGHNA and CDR2 YNFKEQ. Trimming removed 4 bases at V and 5 bases at J, with 17 bases between. CDR3 nucleotides: TGTGCCAGCAGCCCCCCAGGTGAGGGTTGGACCGGGGAGCTGTTTTTT. Residues: CASSPPGEGWTGELFF.

The chain recombines TRBV4-3 with TRBJ2-7; TRBD2 agrees at 12 bases. Germline loops: CDR1 LGHNA, CDR2 YSLEER. This CDR3 contains 17 residues. V trimming: 3 bases; J trimming: 0 bases; junction bases outside the gene matches: 6. CDR3 sequence reads: CASSHSLAGGTSYEQYF. The CDR3 DNA reads TGCGCCAGCAGCCATTCGCTAGCGGGGGGGACCTCCTACGAGCAGTACTTC.

This rearrangement joins TRBV5-1 to TRBJ2-7, with D tentatively TRBD2 (6 bases). Trimming removed 4 bases from V and 3 bases from J, with 14 bases in between. The CDR3 consists of 14 residues. Germline V CDR1 and CDR2: SGHRS, YFSETQ. The CDR3 reads CASSIRDSNYEQYF. The CDR3 DNA reads as TGCGCCAGCAGCATCCGGGACTCGAACTACGAGCAGTACTTC.

This chain joins TRBV9 and TRBJ2-5, with TRBD2 matching over 15 bases. Germline V gives CDR1 SGDLS, CDR2 YYNGEE. This CDR3 is built from 16 residues. After removal of 6 bases from V and 5 bases from J, the junction contained 8 bases not matched to a gene. CDR3 in DNA: TGTGCCAGCACACGGACTAGCGGGGGGGCCGCGGAGACCCAGTACTTC. It yields the protein CASTRTSGGAAETQYF.

The chain combines TRBV19 with TRBJ2-5; D perhaps matches TRBD2 (5 bases). CDR1 and CDR2 (germline): LNHDA, SQIVND (reference sequence). The CDR3 spans 14 residues. V lost 1 base and J 0 bases, leaving 6 bases between the germline ends. CDR3 residues: CASSIGGYQETQYF. The CDR3 DNA follows: TGTGCCAGTAGTATAGGCGGGTACCAAGAGACCCAGTACTTC.

The chain combines TRBV18 with TRBJ1-4; tentative D call: TRBD1 (5 bases). CDR1 is KGHSH and CDR2 is LQKENI in the germline V gene. The CDR3 covers 14 residues. Between the trimmed V and J ends, which lost 3 bases and 5 bases, there was a span of 10 bases. DNA of the CDR3: TGTGCCAGCTCACCCGGGGACGGGAATGAAAAACTGTTTTTT. Its protein product is CASSPGDGNEKLFF. The full variable domain, completed using reference TRBV18 and TRBJ1-4, is NAGVMQNPRHLVRRRGQEARLRCSPMKGHSHVYWYRQLPEEGLKFMVYLQKENIIDESGMPKERFSAEFPKEGPSILRIQQVVRGDSAAYFCASSPGDGNEKLFFGSGTQLSVL.

The chain joins TRBV19 to TRBJ1-1, with 11 bases fitting TRBD1. The CDR3 has 18 residues. V was clipped by 5 bases and J by 13 bases; unmatched bases: 24. Germline assignment: CDR1 LNHDA and CDR2 SQIVND (reference sequence). The chain's CDR3 is CASSWGSTDRGLSVADFF. CDR3 sequence (DNA): TGTGCCAGTAGTTGGGGATCAACGGACAGGGGGCTTTCTGTCGCTGATTTCTTT. Filled out from reference TRBV19 and TRBJ1-1, the complete variable domain reads DGGITQSPKYLFRKEGQNVTLSCEQNLNHDAMYWYRQDPGQGLRLIYYSQIVNDFQKGDIAEGYSVSREKKESFPLTVTSAQKNPTAFYLCASSWGSTDRGLSVADFFGQGTRLTVV.

The rearrangement joins TRBV11-2 to TRBJ1-2; 7 positions match TRBD1. The length of the CDR3 is 15 residues. Germline V gene data show CDR1 as SGHAT and CDR2 as FQNNGV. V lost 5 bases to trimming and J lost 1 base; unmatched junction nucleotides: 7. The CDR3 sequence is CASSRGDRHNYGYTF. In nucleotides, the CDR3 is TGTGCCAGCAGCCGTGGGGACAGACATAACTATGGCTACACCTTC.

This chain uses TRBV5-1 with TRBJ2-2; unclear D gene. Trimming stripped 0 bases from V and 6 bases from J, with 6 bases between. Germline values: CDR1 SGHRS, CDR2 YFSETQ. The CDR3 has 13 amino acids. The chain's CDR3 is CASSLVGSGELFF. CDR3 DNA: TGCGCCAGCAGCTTGGTTGGGTCCGGGGAGCTGTTTTTT. Together with reference TRBV5-1 and TRBJ2-2, the CDR3 gives the full variable domain: KAGVTQTPRYLIKTRGQQVTLSCSPISGHRSVSWYQQTPGQGLQFLFEYFSETQRNKGNFPGRFSGRQFSNSRSEMNVSTLELGDSALYLCASSLVGSGELFFGEGSRLTVL.

The chain combines TRBV11-2 with TRBJ1-1; D might be TRBD1 (5 bases). The germline V and J ends were trimmed by 4 bases and 5 bases, with 20 bases remaining between them. Germline lookup yields CDR1 SGHAT and CDR2 FQNNGV. The CDR3 is made up of 16 amino acids. CDR3 protein: CASSSTLSTVRTEAFF. The CDR3 region has the DNA TGTGCCAGCAGCTCCACGCTATCGACAGTGAGAACTGAAGCTTTCTTT.

This chain joins TRBV27 and TRBJ1-4, with D tentatively TRBD1 (6 bases). V shed 2 bases and J shed 3 bases, with 7 bases lying between them. Germline V CDR1 and CDR2: MNHEY, SMNVEV (reference sequence). This CDR3 has 14 amino acids. CDR3 sequence reads: CASSLKGANEKLFF. The CDR3 bases are TGTGCCAGCAGTTTAAAGGGGGCTAATGAAAAACTGTTTTTT.

The V call is TRBV5-1, the J call TRBJ2-1; TRBD1 might be the D (6 bases). This CDR3 has 16 amino acids. The V end was cut by 1 base, the J end by 3 bases, with 14 bases between. In germline, CDR1 is SGHRS, CDR2 YFSETQ. The CDR3 reads CASSLMTRTDYNEQFF. The CDR3 DNA sequence: TGCGCCAGCAGCTTGATGACACGGACAGACTACAATGAGCAGTTCTTC.

The rearrangement joins TRBV20-1 to TRBJ1-1, with D tentatively TRBD1 (5 bases). The ends were cut back, 3 bases at V and 3 bases at J, with 8 bases in the middle. The CDR3 is made up of 12 amino acids. From germline, CDR1 is DFQATT and CDR2 SNEGSKA (reference sequence). In nucleotides, the CDR3 is TGCAGTGCTAGTGCCAGGGACACTGAAGCTTTCTTT. This codes for CSASARDTEAFF.

The V gene is TRBV28, the J gene TRBJ2-7; TRBD1 agrees at 8 bases. In germline, CDR1 is MDHEN, CDR2 SYDVKM. The CDR3 contains 16 residues. V gave up 5 bases and J gave up 0 bases; unmatched junction bases: 9. Written as DNA, the CDR3 is TGTGCCAGCAGTCCCCGGACAGGGTGGGGCTCCTACGAGCAGTACTTC. It is translated as CASSPRTGWGSYEQYF.

The V call is TRBV28, the J call TRBJ1-6; no clear D. The germline gives CDR1 MDHEN, CDR2 SYDVKM. This CDR3 has 13 residues. Trimming removed 6 bases from V and 9 bases from J, with 12 bases in between. CDR3 residues: CASSQPLGSPLHF. The CDR3 bases are TGTGCCAGCAGCCAGCCCCTGGGTTCACCCCTCCACTTT.

This clone was detected once. This CDR3 is also generated by other DNA sequences in the sample. The chain employs TRBV28 and TRBJ2-6; D tentatively reads TRBD1 or TRBD2 (5 bases each). Per germline, CDR1 MDHEN and CDR2 SYDVKM. This CDR3 region has 15 residues. Trimming removed 2 bases at V and 2 bases at J, with 7 bases between. CDR3 in DNA: TGTGCCAGCAGTTTAGGGGGTGCTGGGGCCAACGTCCTGACTTTC. Protein sequence: CASSLGGAGANVLTF.

The V gene is TRBV4-1, the J gene TRBJ1-3, with D unresolved. The V end lost 8 bases, the J end lost 2 bases, and 19 bases lay between the germline ends. Germline V gene lookup returns CDR1 MGHRA and CDR2 YSYEKL. The CDR3 is made up of 16 amino acids. The CDR3 DNA reads as TGCGCCAGCCACCCGGGAATAGGCAGGACTGGAAACACCATATATTTT. Its translation is CASHPGIGRTGNTIYF.

The rearrangement links TRBV9 to TRBJ2-1; 9 positions match TRBD1. This CDR3 contains 17 residues. CDR1 SGDLS and CDR2 YYNGEE come from the germline V gene. Germline trimming cut 0 bases from V and 4 bases from J; bases unmatched to any gene: 8. This CDR3 reads CASSVGEGQGLYNEQFF. CDR3 bases: TGTGCCAGCAGCGTAGGAGAGGGACAGGGCCTATACAATGAGCAGTTCTTC.

The chain links TRBV7-9 to TRBJ1-4, with D perhaps matching TRBD1 (6 bases). Trimming shortened V by 6 bases and J by 5 bases, and 16 bases separated the two germline ends. This CDR3 has 15 amino acids. Germline V gene sequence: CDR1 SEHNR, CDR2 FQNEAQ (reference sequence). The DNA for the CDR3 is TGTGCCAGCAGTCTCCGACAGGAGTGGAATGAAAAACTGTTTTTT. The encoded protein is CASSLRQEWNEKLFF.

The chain joins TRBV19 to TRBJ1-5, with TRBD1 as a possible D gene (5 bases). Germline V gives CDR1 LNHDA, CDR2 SQIVND (reference sequence). Trimming cost V 7 bases and J 10 bases, with 20 bases left between them. This CDR3 has 14 amino acids. Here the CDR3 reads CASKPRGVGGPQHF. CDR3 sequence (DNA): TGTGCCAGTAAACCCCGGGGGGTAGGCGGCCCCCAGCATTTT.

V gene TRBV25-1 combines with J gene TRBJ2-3; D unclear. Germline V gene sequence: CDR1 MGHDK, CDR2 SYGVNS. The V and J ends lost 3 bases and 3 bases respectively, with 4 bases between them. The CDR3 is 12 amino acids. The CDR3 spells CASSDGTDTQYF. CDR3 DNA sequence: TGTGCCAGCAGTGATGGGACAGATACGCAGTATTTT.

The gene calls are TRBV28 and TRBJ1-3; D is undetermined. The germline gives CDR1 MDHEN, CDR2 SYDVKM. The CDR3 has 14 residues. Trimming left V 6 bases short and J 0 bases short, with 9 bases between. CDR3 amino acids: CASSPAGSGNTIYF. The CDR3 DNA reads as TGTGCCAGCAGCCCGGCAGGCTCTGGAAACACCATATATTTT.

The chain combines TRBV19 with TRBJ1-4, with D unclear. Germline CDR1 LNHDA, CDR2 SQIVND (reference sequence). The CDR3 contains 15 residues. The germline V and J ends were trimmed by 4 bases and 3 bases, with 12 bases remaining between them. DNA of the CDR3: TGTGCCAGTAGTACCCTACGGCAGTCTAATGAAAAACTGTTTTTT. Encoded protein: CASSTLRQSNEKLFF.